This T cell receptor beta chain was captured by sequencing in a study of patients and donors after allogeneic stem cell transplantation. The CDR3 has 15 residues. V lost 4 bases to trimming and J lost 2 bases; unmatched junction nucleotides: 4. Per germline, CDR1 SGHAT and CDR2 FQNNGV. TCRdb recomputed calls from the RT-PCR reads with MiXCR, one row per CDR3 protein. This table holds roughly 880,000 distinct CDR3 sequences, more than 15% found once. The specimen was blood, either unsorted or a sorted T cell fraction (not recorded which). The clonotype originates from a human donor who was either an allogeneic HSCT recipient or a stem cell or donor lymphocyte infusion donor (not recorded which). It is not recorded whose cells these are; they may come from a transplant donor. The V gene is TRBV11-2, the J gene TRBJ2-1; TRBD2 aligns across 8 bases. CDR3 in DNA: TGTGCCAGCAGCTCGCTTAGCGGGACCTACAATGAGCAGTTCTTC. Encoded protein: CASSSLSGTYNEQFF.